This TCR beta chain was profiled in a study of beta chain features in type 1 diabetes. Findings and limits, study-wide: Moderate yet significant TCRB CDR3 shortening was seen in Type 1 diabetes patients in all four CD4+ subsets.

This CDR3 has 15 amino acids. CDR1 is SGHNT, CDR2 YYREEE, per germline (reference sequence). The germline V and J ends were trimmed by 0 bases and 0 bases, with 8 bases remaining between them. Expressed TCRB transcripts got sequenced, as all isolated RNA was reverse transcribed. The table came from immunoSEQ multiplex PCR; TCRdb's copy has only in-frame clones and leaves some out. The table includes some 330,000 clones, around an eighth detected once. It was via CD45RO/CCR7/CD25/CD127/CD95/CD27 that CD4+ naive, central memory, regulatory and stem cell-like memory cells were sorted. Comments on this clone: Antigen unknown.

Sequencing was carried out using naive CD4+ T cells from blood. The sequence came from a young woman with type 1 diabetes. The chain carries TRBV5-4 and TRBJ2-3; perhaps TRBD2 as D (6 bases). The CDR3 is CASSLARGSTDTQYF. Written as DNA, the CDR3 is TGTGCCAGCAGCTTGGCGCGGGGAAGCACAGATACGCAGTATTTT.